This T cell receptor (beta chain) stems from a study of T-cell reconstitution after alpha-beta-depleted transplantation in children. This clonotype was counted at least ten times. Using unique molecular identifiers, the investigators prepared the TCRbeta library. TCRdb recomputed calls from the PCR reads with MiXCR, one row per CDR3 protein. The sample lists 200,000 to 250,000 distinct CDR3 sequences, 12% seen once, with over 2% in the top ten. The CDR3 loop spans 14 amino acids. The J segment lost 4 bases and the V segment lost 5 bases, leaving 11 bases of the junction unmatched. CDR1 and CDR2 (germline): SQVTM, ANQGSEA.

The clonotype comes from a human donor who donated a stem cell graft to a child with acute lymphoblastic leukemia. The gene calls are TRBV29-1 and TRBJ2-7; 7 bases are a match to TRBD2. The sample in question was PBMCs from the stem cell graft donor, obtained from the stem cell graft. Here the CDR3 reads CSVIKGGRAYEQYF. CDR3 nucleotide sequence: TGCAGCGTTATCAAAGGCGGGAGAGCGTACGAGCAGTACTTC.